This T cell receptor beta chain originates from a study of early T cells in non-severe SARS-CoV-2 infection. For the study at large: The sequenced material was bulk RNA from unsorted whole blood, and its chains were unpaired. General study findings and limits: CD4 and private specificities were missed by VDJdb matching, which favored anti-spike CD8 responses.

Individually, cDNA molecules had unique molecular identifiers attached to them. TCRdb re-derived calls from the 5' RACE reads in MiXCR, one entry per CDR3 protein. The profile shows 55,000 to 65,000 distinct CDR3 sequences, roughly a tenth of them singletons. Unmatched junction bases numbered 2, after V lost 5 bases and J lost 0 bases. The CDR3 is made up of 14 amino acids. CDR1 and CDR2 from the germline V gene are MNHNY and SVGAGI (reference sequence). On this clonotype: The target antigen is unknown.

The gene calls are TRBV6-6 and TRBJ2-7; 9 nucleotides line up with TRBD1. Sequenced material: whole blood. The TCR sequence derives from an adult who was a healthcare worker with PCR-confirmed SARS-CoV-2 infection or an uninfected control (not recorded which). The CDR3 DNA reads TGTGCCAGCAGTGGGACAGGGAGCTCCTACGAGCAGTACTTC. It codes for CASSGTGSSYEQYF.